A single T cell receptor (beta chain) is shown here with its context. The antigen is undetermined. This table comes from immunoSEQ multiplex PCR, and its TCRdb copy is limited to in-frame clones, with some not included. The sample contains 110,000 to 150,000 clones, roughly 90% of which appear only once. The data derive from a study of T cell responses to AZD1222 COVID-19 vaccine. Study in general: Second-dose intervals near 4 or 12 weeks were combined. Findings and limits, study-wide: Clonal diversity was possibly underestimated, and white British individuals and females predominated among donors.

There are 16 residues in the CDR3. CDR1 and CDR2 from the germline V gene are MDHEN and SYDVKM. V was pared by 1 base and J by 1 base, with 13 bases between. The specimen comprised peripheral blood, sampled on day 0 of AZD1222 vaccination. The V gene is TRBV28, the J gene TRBJ1-2, with D unclear. The sequence was collected from an adult in good health. The CDR3 loop reads CASSLYVGRNNYGYTF. DNA for the CDR3: TGTGCCAGCAGTTTATATGTCGGACGGAATAACTATGGCTACACCTTC.